A selection of T cell receptor beta chains follows, all from one sample in a study of T cell clusters in autoimmune cytopenias. TCRdb re-called the multiplex PCR reads and shows each CDR3 protein once, DNA omitted. The table lists about 9,500 distinct CDR3 sequences, with roughly a tenth in the top ten. Sequencing was performed on peripheral blood. These receptors were taken from a human donor with an autoimmune cytopenia or autoimmune hepatitis (not recorded which). The CDR3 runs from the conserved cysteine through the conserved F or W. A clone size is listed for some rows: how often the clone was seen (once, few, many), or a class if it is expanded.

medium-sized,TRBV19,TRBJ2-1,CASRFPGGDYNEQFF
medium-sized,TRBV5-4,TRBJ2-1,CASSHTSGIQNEQFF
medium-sized,TRBV6-5,TRBJ1-2,CASSYGTGANYGYTF
NA,TRBV18,TRBJ1-5,CASSPPGGGQPQHF
NA,TRBV6-1,TRBJ2-5,CASSELSSGGAMRETQYF
NA,TRBV28,TRBJ2-5,CATSTGPRTETQYF
medium-sized,TRBV6-2/TRBV6-3,TRBJ2-1,CASSYSGTTNEQFF
NA,TRBV24-1,TRBJ2-7,CATSALGQGGDYEQYF
NA,TRBV6-5,TRBJ2-1,CASSYGRSGGSTYNEQFF
NA,TRBV28,TRBJ1-4,CASSVASANEKLFF
medium-sized,TRBV6-5,TRBJ2-2,CASSIWEGTGELFF
NA,TRBV7-9,TRBJ2-1,CASSLRQYNEQFF
NA,TRBV4-2,TRBJ1-2,CASSQDGPTYGYTF
NA,TRBV4-3,TRBJ1-1,CASSQDILVTEAFF
NA,TRBV4-3,TRBJ2-7,CASSHSSYEQYF
NA,TRBV10-2,TRBJ2-1,CASTGIAGVDEQFF
NA,TRBV6-1,TRBJ1-1,CASRDRGHTEAFF